Shown below are 27 T cell receptor beta chains from a single sample sequenced in a study of T-cell memory formation after mild COVID-19. TCRdb reprocessed the 5' RACE reads with MiXCR, giving one entry per CDR3 protein. The sample lists 560,000 or so distinct CDR3 sequences, 15% to 20% occurring once. Sequenced input: PBMCs or a T cell subset sorted from them (not recorded which). All receptors derive from an adult woman who had mild COVID-19 (a few samples of this study predate the infection). Cell type and time point are not known.

In this sample, this clonotype turned up a few times. The rearrangement joins TRBV6-6 to TRBJ1-5; D call uncertain. CDR1 is MNHNY and CDR2 is SVGAGI in the germline V gene (reference sequence). The CDR3 loop spans 14 amino acids. V was cut by 6 bases and J by 3 bases, with 12 bases left in between. The chain's CDR3 is CASSVGVTNQPQHF. CDR3 nucleotide sequence: TGTGCCAGCAGCGTCGGAGTGACCAATCAGCCCCAGCATTTT.

The rearrangement joins TRBV18 to TRBJ2-1; D is ambiguous. Germline CDR1 is KGHSH and CDR2 is LQKENI. The CDR3 loop spans 14 amino acids. Trimming pared 3 bases from V and 5 bases from J, leaving 11 bases between. The CDR3 is CASSPRWADNEQFF. The DNA of the CDR3 is TGTGCCAGCTCACCGAGGTGGGCGGACAATGAGCAGTTCTTC. The full variable domain, completed using reference TRBV18 and TRBJ2-1, is NAGVMQNPRHLVRRRGQEARLRCSPMKGHSHVYWYRQLPEEGLKFMVYLQKENIIDESGMPKERFSAEFPKEGPSILRIQQVVRGDSAAYFCASSPRWADNEQFFGPGTRLTVL.

This clonotype appeared many times. This sequence joins TRBV7-8 and TRBJ2-7; 7 bases fit TRBD1. V lost 5 bases to trimming and J lost 12 bases; unmatched junction nucleotides: 13. The germline gives CDR1 SGHVS, CDR2 FQNEAQ. The CDR3 runs 13 residues. The DNA of the CDR3 is TGTGCCAGCAGCCCAAGGGACAGTCCCTCGGCGTACTTC. Protein: CASSPRDSPSAYF.

This chain links TRBV7-2 with TRBJ2-5; 14 bases align to TRBD2. Germline CDR1 reads SGHTA; CDR2 reads FQGNSA. This CDR3 is built from 13 residues. J gave up 12 bases and V 5 bases, and 5 bases lay outside the gene matches. The CDR3 DNA sequence: TGTGCCAGCAGCCTGGGACTAGCGGGAGCCAAGTACTTC. Residues: CASSLGLAGAKYF.

This chain joins TRBV25-1 and TRBJ2-7; the match to TRBD1 covers 9 bases. Germline V lookup: CDR1 MGHDK, CDR2 SYGVNS. The junction had 10 bases not matched to a gene; V was cut back by 5 bases and J by 5 bases. The CDR3 covers 15 residues. The CDR3: CASSSSGTGNHEQYF. CDR3 nucleotides: TGTGCCAGCAGTTCTTCCGGGACAGGGAACCACGAGCAGTACTTC.

V and J are TRBV6-6 and TRBJ2-5; possible D gene TRBD1, 6 bases. CDR3 length: 16 amino acids. The V gene's germline CDR1 is MNHNY and CDR2 SVGAGI (reference sequence). Trimming removed 2 bases at V and 3 bases at J, with 16 bases between. The CDR3 region is CASSYPSTGFEETQYF. CDR3 nucleotide sequence: TGTGCCAGCAGTTACCCCTCGACAGGTTTTGAAGAGACCCAGTACTTC.

The chain has TRBV19 and TRBJ2-7; D call uncertain. This CDR3 has 15 amino acids. In germline, CDR1 is LNHDA, CDR2 SQIVND (reference sequence). V was clipped by 5 bases and J by 1 base, with 15 bases between them. The CDR3 protein is CASSANGPPSYEQYF. Here the CDR3 DNA reads TGTGCCAGTAGTGCTAACGGGCCCCCGTCCTACGAGCAGTACTTC. The whole variable domain, remainder taken from reference TRBV19 and TRBJ2-7, is DGGITQSPKYLFRKEGQNVTLSCEQNLNHDAMYWYRQDPGQGLRLIYYSQIVNDFQKGDIAEGYSVSREKKESFPLTVTSAQKNPTAFYLCASSANGPPSYEQYFGPGTRLTVT.

This clonotype was counted only a few times. The rearrangement joins TRBV19 to TRBJ1-3; D not certain. In germline, CDR1 is LNHDA, CDR2 SQIVND (reference sequence). CDR3 length: 15 residues. V lost 6 bases to trimming and J lost 0 bases, with 12 bases between them. The CDR3 sequence: CASSTAKISGNTIYF. DNA for the CDR3: TGTGCCAGTAGCACCGCCAAAATCTCTGGAAACACCATATATTTT.

The chain combines TRBV6-5 with TRBJ2-2, with TRBD2 identical over 10 bases. In germline, CDR1 is MNHEY, CDR2 SVGAGI. The CDR3 sequence is 18 residues long. Trimming cost V 6 bases and J 1 base; bases outside gene matches: 11. CDR3 DNA sequence: TGTGCCAGCAGCCGACGAGCGGGGGGGGTGAAGAACACCGGGGAGCTGTTTTTT. Its translation: CASSRRAGGVKNTGELFF.

The chain is built from TRBV12-3 or TRBV12-4 and TRBJ1-2, with D possibly matching TRBD1 (6 bases). CDR3 length equals 13 residues. The germline V and J ends were trimmed by 4 bases and 6 bases, with 12 bases remaining between them. CDR3 protein: CASSYFGGDGYTF. Here the CDR3 DNA reads TGTGCCAGCAGTTACTTCGGGGGCGATGGCTACACCTTC.

This clonotype occurred many times. The chain couples TRBV27 to TRBJ1-5; perhaps TRBD1 as D (6 bases). Germline V gene data show CDR1 as MNHEY and CDR2 as SMNVEV (reference sequence). V lost 7 bases and J 7 bases, leaving 17 bases between the germline ends. This CDR3 spans 14 amino acids. The CDR3 region is CASKGVGVRQPQHF. In DNA, the CDR3 is TGTGCCAGCAAGGGGGTGGGAGTCCGGCAGCCCCAGCATTTT.

There are a few counts of this clonotype. The CDR3 sequence: CSAPPKARTGPDSNYGYTF. The CDR3 coding sequence is TGCAGTGCTCCACCCAAGGCCCGGACAGGGCCGGATTCTAACTATGGCTACACCTTC. This chain joins TRBV20-1 and TRBJ1-2; 8 nucleotides agree with TRBD1. Unmatched junction bases numbered 20, after V lost 5 bases and J lost 0 bases. Germline V gene data show CDR1 as DFQATT and CDR2 as SNEGSKA (reference sequence). The CDR3 contains 19 residues.

The rearrangement joins TRBV6-5 to TRBJ2-7, with D maybe TRBD2 (5 bases). The CDR3 extends over 12 amino acids. Deletions cut 6 bases from V and 8 bases from J, with 14 bases between. Germline assignment: CDR1 MNHEY and CDR2 SVGAGI. The chain's CDR3 is CASSPAGVKQYF. The CDR3 coding sequence is TGTGCCAGCAGCCCAGCCGGGGTAAAGCAGTACTTC.

The rearrangement uses TRBV29-1 and TRBJ2-1; TRBD2 matches at 10 bases. The CDR3 loop spans 14 amino acids. The V gene's germline CDR1 is SQVTM and CDR2 ANQGSEA. The J segment lost 7 bases and the V segment lost 6 bases, leaving 9 bases of the junction unmatched. The CDR3 sequence is CSVLLAGRGNEQFF. In nucleotides, the CDR3 is TGCAGCGTACTACTAGCGGGGAGAGGGAATGAGCAGTTCTTC.

The sample holds a few counts of this clonotype. The chain uses TRBV5-5 and TRBJ2-7, with D unresolved. V lost 2 bases, J lost 2 bases, and 11 bases lay in between. The CDR3 is 14 residues long. Germline values: CDR1 SGHKS, CDR2 YYEKEE (reference sequence). CDR3: CASSLDGFPYEQYF. The CDR3, as DNA: TGTGCCAGCAGCTTAGACGGGTTCCCCTACGAGCAGTACTTC.

This clonotype was seen many times. V gene TRBV12-3 or TRBV12-4 combines with J gene TRBJ1-1; tentative D call: TRBD1 (6 bases). This CDR3 region has 13 residues. V gave up 5 bases and J gave up 1 base, with 8 bases separating them. The CDR3 sequence is CASSRQENTEAFF. The CDR3 region has the DNA TGTGCCAGCAGTAGACAGGAGAACACTGAAGCTTTCTTT.

A few counts support this clonotype. V gene TRBV27 combines with J gene TRBJ2-5; 8 bases are a match to TRBD2. CDR1 and CDR2 (germline): MNHEY, SMNVEV (reference sequence). V lost 2 bases to trimming and J lost 5 bases; unmatched junction nucleotides: 10. The length of the CDR3 is 16 residues. The chain's CDR3 is CASSLKFLAGWETQYF. The CDR3 DNA sequence: TGTGCCAGCAGTTTAAAGTTTTTAGCGGGATGGGAGACCCAGTACTTC.

This clonotype was observed a few times. The chain links TRBV18 to TRBJ2-3, with 11 bases fitting TRBD2. Germline trimming cut 1 base from V and 2 bases from J; bases unmatched to any gene: 2. Germline CDR1 is KGHSH and CDR2 is LQKENI. The CDR3 runs 16 residues. The CDR3 protein is CASSPRLAGITDTQYF. CDR3 in DNA: TGTGCCAGCTCACCACGACTAGCGGGGATCACAGATACGCAGTATTTT.

This clonotype was observed a few times. The V and J genes are TRBV7-6 and TRBJ2-6, with TRBD1 matching 7 bases. CDR1 and CDR2 (germline): SGHVS, FNYEAQ. Trimming at V came to 5 bases and at J to 0 bases, leaving 7 bases not matched to a gene. CDR3 length equals 17 residues. In DNA form, the CDR3 reads TGTGCCAGCAGCCCGGACAGGTCACGCTCTGGGGCCAACGTCCTGACTTTC. As protein: CASSPDRSRSGANVLTF.

In this sample, this clonotype turned up a few times. V is TRBV29-1 and J is TRBJ2-5; the D call may be TRBD1 or TRBD2 (5 bases each). Germline values: CDR1 SQVTM, CDR2 ANQGSEA. The CDR3 has 15 amino acids. Trimming stripped 3 bases from V and 9 bases from J, with 23 bases between. CDR3 sequence: CSVETRGMIGKSQYF. The CDR3 DNA is TGCAGCGTTGAGACAAGGGGAATGATCGGGAAGTCCCAGTACTTC.

The V gene is TRBV10-3, the J gene TRBJ2-1; 8 positions agree with TRBD1. The trim removed 0 bases at V and 6 bases at J, leaving 7 bases unmatched. The CDR3 spans 16 residues. The germline gives CDR1 ENHRY, CDR2 SYGVKD. The CDR3 DNA sequence: TGTGCCATCAGTGAGTCTTTGGACAGGGTGGGCAATGAGCAGTTCTTC. This codes for CAISESLDRVGNEQFF.

The J gene is TRBJ2-2, the V gene TRBV10-3; 13 positions agree with TRBD2. There are 15 residues in the CDR3. CDR1 is ENHRY, CDR2 SYGVKD, per germline. J was trimmed by 7 bases and V by 10 bases; bases with no gene match: 9. The CDR3 is CATGTSGDQSGELFF. DNA of the CDR3: TGTGCCACGGGGACTAGCGGGGATCAGAGCGGGGAGCTGTTTTTT.

This clonotype showed up just a few times. This chain links TRBV4-2 with TRBJ2-5, with 10 bases aligning to TRBD2. Trimming took 0 bases from V and 7 from J; bases not matched to a gene: 17. Germline values: CDR1 LGHNA, CDR2 YNFKEQ. This CDR3 has 19 residues. The CDR3 reads CASSQEIGQTSGRPGTQYF. Written as DNA, the CDR3 is TGTGCCAGCAGCCAAGAAATAGGGCAGACTAGCGGGCGGCCGGGGACCCAGTACTTC.

The rearrangement joins TRBV15 to TRBJ2-2; D perhaps matches TRBD2 (5 bases). From germline, CDR1 is LNHNV and CDR2 YYDKDF (reference sequence). This CDR3 spans 14 amino acids. Trimming cost V 2 bases and J 5 bases, with 9 bases left between them. The CDR3 nucleotides read TGTGCCACCAGCAGATCGCGGGCTACCGGGGAGCTGTTTTTT. It translates to CATSRSRATGELFF. Complete variable domain (other parts from reference TRBV15 and TRBJ2-2): DAMVIQNPRYQVTQFGKPVTLSCSQTLNHNVMYWYQQKSSQAPKLLFHYYDKDFNNEADTPDNFQSRRPNTSFCFLDIRSPGLGDTAMYLCATSRSRATGELFFGEGSRLTVL.

The sample holds a few counts of this clonotype. V usage is TRBV7-2 and J usage is TRBJ2-3; TRBD2 might be the D (5 bases). With 1 base removed from V and 1 base from J, the gap between germline ends came to 12 bases. Germline CDR1 SGHTA, CDR2 FQGNSA. The CDR3 extends over 16 amino acids. Written as DNA, the CDR3 is TGTGCCAGCAGCTTAGTCCCGGAGGCTGGCACAGATACGCAGTATTTT. It codes for CASSLVPEAGTDTQYF.

This chain uses TRBV5-6 with TRBJ1-2; TRBD1 is a possible D gene (5 bases). In germline, CDR1 is SGHDT, CDR2 YYEEEE. Trimming took off 4 bases at V and 2 bases at J, with 15 bases between the two ends. The CDR3 has 15 amino acids. CDR3 DNA sequence: TGTGCCAGCAGCCCAGACAGCCTTGGAAACTATGGCTACACCTTC. Protein: CASSPDSLGNYGYTF.

There are many counts of this clonotype. V and J are TRBV5-6 and TRBJ2-5, with 10 bases aligning to TRBD1. The CDR3 contains 17 residues. CDR1 SGHDT and CDR2 YYEEEE come from the germline V gene. With V trimmed by 0 bases and J by 5 bases, 10 bases remained unmatched. CDR3 sequence: CASSLGWDDRGHETQYF. The CDR3 region has the DNA TGTGCCAGCAGCTTGGGATGGGACGACAGGGGGCACGAGACCCAGTACTTC.